A selection of T cell receptor beta chains follows, all from one sample in a study of cytomegalovirus exposure and HLA in healthy donors. Assay used: immunoSEQ multiplex PCR; TCRdb lists only in-frame clones, some missing. The table shows more than 200,000 clones, with roughly 79% occurring only once. Material: PBMCs. These receptors all come from a male donor in good health and CMV-seronegative. CDR3s include the opening cysteine and the closing phenylalanine or tryptophan. Fields, in order: J gene, D gene, V gene, clone size, CDR3 DNA, CDR3 protein. D genes are given only for firm matches. Expanded clones are given a class, and other clones once, few, many or no size at all.

>TRBJ1-6|.|TRBV7-3|few
TGTGCCAGCAGCCATAGTAATTCACCCCTCCACTTT
CASSHSNSPLHF
>TRBJ2-1|TRBD2|TRBV28|.
TGTGCCAGCAGTTTTAGCATCCTAGCGGACAATGAGCAGTTCTTC
CASSFSILADNEQFF
>TRBJ1-1|.|TRBV28|.
TGTGCCAGCAGTCCCTTACAGGCGATGAACACTGAAGCTTTCTTT
CASSPLQAMNTEAFF
>TRBJ1-2|.|TRBV9|few
TGTGCCAGCAGCGCGGTTGGGGGCTTCTATGGCTACACCTTC
CASSAVGGFYGYTF
>TRBJ1-3|.|TRBV29-1|.
TGCAGCGTTGGTGGGAGTTCTCCTGGAAACACCATATATTTT
CSVGGSSPGNTIYF
>TRBJ1-2|.|TRBV5-4|.
TGTGCCAGCAGCCCAGGCAGGGGTTTTGGCTACACCTTC
CASSPGRGFGYTF
>TRBJ2-1|.|TRBV6-5|.
TGTGCCAGCAGTCAATACAGGGACGGGTACAATGAGCAGTTCTTC
CASSQYRDGYNEQFF
>TRBJ2-5|TRBD2|TRBV5-1|.
TGCGCCAGCAGATATGGGACTAGCGGACAAGAGACCCAGTACTTC
CASRYGTSGQETQYF
>TRBJ2-3|TRBD2|TRBV9|.
TGTGCCAGCAGCGTAGTACTAGCGGGAGGCTCAGATACGCAGTATTTT
CASSVVLAGGSDTQYF
>TRBJ1-1|TRBD1|TRBV19|.
TGTGCCAGTAGTACCGGACAGGGGGTGACAACTGAAGCTTTCTTT
CASSTGQGVTTEAFF
>TRBJ2-7|.|TRBV7-2|.
TGTGCCAGCAGCTTACAGGGGATCTACGAGCAGTACTTC
CASSLQGIYEQYF
>TRBJ1-2|.|TRBV6-5|.
TGTGCCAGCAGATCACAGATCCCCGGCTACACCTTC
CASRSQIPGYTF
>TRBJ2-7|TRBD1|TRBV27|.
TGTGCCAGCAGTGTATACAGGGGGAGAGGCGTCAACGAGCAGTACTTC
CASSVYRGRGVNEQYF
>TRBJ1-1|.|TRBV18|.
TGTGCCAGCTCCGTCACAGGGCGTAGCACTGAAGCTTTCTTT
CASSVTGRSTEAFF
>TRBJ2-1|.|TRBV27|.
TGTGCCAGCAGCCAGACAAGTCCCTCCTACAATGAGCAGTTCTTC
CASSQTSPSYNEQFF
>TRBJ2-3|.|TRBV27|.
TGTGCCAGCAGCCCCCCGGACAGATCAGATACGCAGTATTTT
CASSPPDRSDTQYF
>TRBJ2-4|TRBD1|TRBV7-2|.
TGTGCCAGCAGCTTAGTCACAGGGGAAAACATTCAGTACTTC
CASSLVTGENIQYF
>TRBJ2-5|TRBD1|TRBV4-3|.
TGCGCCAGCAGCCAAGTGAGCCAGGGGGAGTACGGCGAAGAGACCCAGTACTTC
CASSQVSQGEYGEETQYF
>TRBJ1-4|TRBD1|TRBV7-6|once
TGTGCCAGCAGCTTAGCGCGAGACAGGGGGGAACTGTTTTTT
CASSLARDRGELFF
>TRBJ2-7|.|TRBV5-4|.
TGTGCCAGCAGCTTTGGGGGGATGCGCGAGCAGTACTTC
CASSFGGMREQYF
>TRBJ2-7|TRBD2|TRBV5-6|few
TGTGCCAGCAGCTCGTTAGGGACTAGCAGCTACGAGCAGTACTTC
CASSSLGTSSYEQYF
>TRBJ1-5|.|TRBV28|.
TGTGCCAGCAGTTTAAAAGGACTCCCCCAGCATTTT
CASSLKGLPQHF
>TRBJ2-6|TRBD1|TRBV27|.
TGTGCCAGCAGTTCGTGGACAGGGGGCGCTGGGGCCAACGTCCTGACTTTC
CASSSWTGGAGANVLTF
>TRBJ1-1|TRBD1|TRBV2|.
TGTGCCAGCAGCCCGGGACAGGGGATGAACACTGAAGCTTTCTTT
CASSPGQGMNTEAFF
>TRBJ2-2|TRBD1|TRBV7-9|.
TGTGCCAGCAGCTTCTACGGGACAGGGGCGTGGACCGGGGAGCTGTTTTTT
CASSFYGTGAWTGELFF
>TRBJ1-3|.|TRBV15|.
TGTGCCACCAGCAGAGTAACAGGGCCCGGAAACACCATATATTTT
CATSRVTGPGNTIYF
>TRBJ2-7|.|TRBV10-1|.
TGCGCCACCAAAAATGACAGGTTTGTCTACGAGCAGTACTTC
CATKNDRFVYEQYF
>TRBJ2-1|.|TRBV5-5|.
TGTGCCAGCAGCTGGCCTCGGGATGAGCAGTTCTTC
CASSWPRDEQFF
>TRBJ2-3|TRBD2|TRBV6-1|.
TGTGCCAGCAGTGCTCCCCGGGGGGGAGGAGATACGCAGTATTTT
CASSAPRGGGDTQYF
>TRBJ2-5|TRBD1|TRBV5-1|.
TGCGCCAGCACCCTGACAGGGGGGGAGACCCAGTACTTC
CASTLTGGETQYF
>TRBJ2-3|TRBD2|TRBV7-2|.
TGTGCCAGCAGCCCACAACGGGGAGCGGGAGGCACAGATACGCAGTATTTT
CASSPQRGAGGTDTQYF
>TRBJ1-2|.|TRBV28|few
TGTGCCAGCAGTTTGTTTCTTGGCTACACCTTC
CASSLFLGYTF
>TRBJ2-7|TRBD1|TRBV6-5|.
TGTGCCAGCAGTTACGTTGGGACAGGGCCCTACGAGCAGTACTTC
CASSYVGTGPYEQYF
>TRBJ1-3|.|TRBV11-2|.
TGTGCCAGCAGCTTAGATCCCCCGGCGGGAGGAAACACCATATATTTT
CASSLDPPAGGNTIYF
>TRBJ2-1|.|TRBV7-2|.
TGTGCCAGCAGCTTAGAACTCTACAATGAGCAGTTCTTC
CASSLELYNEQFF
>TRBJ2-1|.|TRBV7-3|once
TGTGCCAGCAGCTTAAACCGGGAACGAAACAATGAGCAGTTCTTC
CASSLNRERNNEQFF
>TRBJ2-1|TRBD2|TRBV11-2|.
TGTGCCAGCAGCCCCAACGCAGGGGCTAGCGGGAGGGATGAGCAGTTCTTC
CASSPNAGASGRDEQFF
>TRBJ2-5|.|TRBV9|.
TGTGCCAGCAGCGGCGGGACGGTTGTCCAAGAGACCCAGTACTTC
CASSGGTVVQETQYF
>TRBJ1-5|TRBD1|TRBV18|many
TGTGCCAGCTCACCACCAGGGACAGGGATATTTCGGCCCCAGCATTTT
CASSPPGTGIFRPQHF
>TRBJ2-2|TRBD2|TRBV7-8|.
TGTGCCAGCAGCTCGGTTGGGACTAGTGGAAACACCGGGGAGCTGTTTTTT
CASSSVGTSGNTGELFF
>TRBJ2-7|TRBD1|TRBV7-9|.
TGTGCCAGCAGCTCCTACAGGGGGCGAGCCTACGAGCAGTACTTC
CASSSYRGRAYEQYF
>TRBJ2-1|.|TRBV29-1|.
TGCAGCGGAGGGGGCAATGAGCAGTTCTTC
CSGGGNEQFF
>TRBJ1-2|.|TRBV6-5|few
TGTGCCAGCTCTCGGGGGGACAACTATGGCTACACCTTC
CASSRGDNYGYTF
>TRBJ1-2|.|TRBV6-5|.
TGTGCCAGCAGTTACTCCGGGGGGGCGCGCGGCTACACCTTC
CASSYSGGARGYTF
>TRBJ2-3|.|TRBV11-3|few
TGTGCCAGCAGCCCGGGTCCCGAGGTAGATACGCAGTATTTT
CASSPGPEVDTQYF
>TRBJ1-4|TRBD1|TRBV6-6|few
TGTGCCAGCGGTACAGGGGGCGTGGAAAAACTGTTTTTT
CASGTGGVEKLFF
>TRBJ2-7|.|TRBV6-5|once
TGTGCCAGCAGTTACTTGGGGACACCCTCCTACGAGCAGTACTTC
CASSYLGTPSYEQYF
>TRBJ1-1|TRBD1|TRBV7-3|.
TGTGCCAGCAGCTTAACCGACAGGGCCTTTGGGGCTTTCTTT
CASSLTDRAFGAFF
>TRBJ1-1|TRBD1|TRBV7-6|once
TGTGCCAGCAGACCAGGGGGAACAGGTTTCACTGAAGCTTTCTTT
CASRPGGTGFTEAFF
>TRBJ2-1|TRBD2|TRBV6-9|once
TGTGCCAGCAGTTCTGACAATTACGGCCGGACTAGAGAACATGAGCAGTTCTTC
CASSSDNYGRTREHEQFF
>TRBJ1-2|.|TRBV6-6|.
TGTGCCAGCAGTTACGGTTCGGGAATCCGGGACTATGGCTACACCTTC
CASSYGSGIRDYGYTF
>TRBJ1-5|TRBD1|TRBV28|.
TGTGCCAGCAGGCCAACAGGGGGCATCAATCAGCCCCAGCATTTT
CASRPTGGINQPQHF
>TRBJ2-7|TRBD1|TRBV27|.
TGTGCCAGCAGTTTGGGAACAGGGGGGCCCTACGAGCAGTACTTC
CASSLGTGGPYEQYF
>TRBJ2-7|TRBD1|TRBV5-6|.
TGTGCCAGCAGCTCGCTCGGGGACAGCTCCTACGAGCAGTACTTC
CASSSLGDSSYEQYF
>TRBJ2-1|TRBD2|TRBV11-2|.
TGTGCCAGCAGCGCCAGGAAAGCGGGGTTGGTTGAGCAGTTCTTC
CASSARKAGLVEQFF
>TRBJ2-5|TRBD1|TRBV7-9|.
TGTGCCAGCAGCTTGAAAGGAGACAGGGGCCAAGAGACCCAGTACTTC
CASSLKGDRGQETQYF
>TRBJ2-3|.|TRBV18|.
TGTGCCAGCTCACGGGACATTCAACTGGATACGCAGTATTTT
CASSRDIQLDTQYF
>TRBJ2-5|.|TRBV29-1|.
TGCAGCGTCCCCCCCGGGGGAAGTAAGGGAGAGACCCAGTACTTC
CSVPPGGSKGETQYF